The rows below give T cell receptor beta chains drawn from one sample of a study of blood T cell repertoires in COVID-19. Profiling relied on immunoSEQ multiplex PCR, and the TCRdb table lists in-frame clones only, not all of them. The sample holds about 220,000 clones; approximately 80% are singletons and the top ten take 9.5% to 15%. Specimen: peripheral blood. The receptors originated from a human donor in a cohort sampled during active COVID-19. Both conserved end residues are part of each CDR3. D genes are given only for firm matches. The size field is filled for only some rows; it gives once, few, many or a size class.

j_gene | abundance | v_gene | d_gene | CDR3nt | CDR3aa
TRBJ1-2 | few | TRBV7-2 | NA | TGTGCCAGCAGCTTAAGCGGAAGTGGCTACACCTTC | CASSLSGSGYTF
TRBJ1-1 | NA | TRBV6-4 | NA | TGTGCCAGCAGTGAACTTAAAATTACCCCCACTGAAGCTTTCTTT | CASSELKITPTEAFF
TRBJ2-3 | NA | TRBV28 | NA | TGTGCCAGCAGTTTCCCTATGGTCCGACAGACCCTGAGCACAGATACGCAGTATTTT | CASSFPMVRQTLSTDTQYF
TRBJ2-3 | once | TRBV11-2 | NA | TGTGCCAGCAGACGTCCCGGGAGCAGGGGGGATACGCAGTATTTT | CASRRPGSRGDTQYF
TRBJ2-4 | NA | TRBV4-1 | TRBD2 | TGCGCCAGCAGCCCCCGAAGCGGGGGCGCGTGGGACATTCAGTACTTC | CASSPRSGGAWDIQYF
TRBJ2-5 | NA | TRBV3-1/TRBV3-2 | NA | TGTGCCAGCACCCTACGGGGAGGGACCCAGTACTTC | CASTLRGGTQYF
TRBJ2-4 | few | TRBV21-1 | NA | TGTGCCAGCAGCGCCCGAGAGGGAGACATTCAGTACTTC | CASSAREGDIQYF
TRBJ1-1 | NA | TRBV7-9 | NA | TGTGCCAGCAGCTCTCAACTTAACACTGAAGCTTTCTTT | CASSSQLNTEAFF
TRBJ1-4 | NA | TRBV15 | NA | TGTGCCACCAGCAGGAAAAACCGGGATGAAAAACTGTTTTTT | CATSRKNRDEKLFF
TRBJ2-3 | NA | TRBV28 | TRBD2 | TGTGCCAGCAGTTTAGGAGGGAGGGTCACCACAGATACGCAGTATTTT | CASSLGGRVTTDTQYF
TRBJ1-6 | few | TRBV2 | TRBD1 | TGTGCCAGGGGCCTAGGGACAGAAAATTCACCCCTCCACTTT | CARGLGTENSPLHF
TRBJ2-3 | NA | TRBV24-1 | TRBD2 | TGTGCCACCAGTGTGGCGGGGGGGGACACAGATACGCAGTATTTT | CATSVAGGDTDTQYF
TRBJ2-4 | NA | TRBV6-5 | TRBD1 | TGTGCCAGCAGTCCAAACCCTTACGGGACAGCTCCCTTC | CASSPNPYGTAPF
TRBJ1-2 | NA | TRBV5-6 | NA | TGTGCCAGCAGCTACGCTCAGGGTGGGGGGAGTTATGGCTACACCTTC | CASSYAQGGGSYGYTF
TRBJ2-7 | few | TRBV4-2 | TRBD1 | TGTGCCAGCAGCCAAGGCCTGGACAGGCCCCAGAACTTC | CASSQGLDRPQNF
TRBJ2-5 | NA | TRBV6-5 | NA | TGTGCCAGCAGTTCGGGAGCCCAAGAGACCCAGTACTTC | CASSSGAQETQYF
TRBJ1-1 | NA | TRBV10-1 | NA | TGCGCCAGCAGTGAGGCCGACACTTGGAACACTGAAGCTTTCTTT | CASSEADTWNTEAFF
TRBJ1-2 | few | TRBV14 | NA | TGTGCCAGCTCGCCAGTAGGGGTTCGCGGCTACACCTTC | CASSPVGVRGYTF
TRBJ2-2 | NA | TRBV7-7 | TRBD1 | TGTGCTAGCAGCCCACGACAGGGTACCGGGGAGCTGTTTTTT | CASSPRQGTGELFF
TRBJ2-3 | NA | TRBV2 | NA | TGTGCCAGCCTTCGTTGGGGGCAGGGGACCACAGATACGCAGTATTTT | CASLRWGQGTTDTQYF
TRBJ2-2 | few | TRBV20-1 | TRBD2 | TGCAGTGCCAGTCGGGCGGGAGGCCGCACCGGGGAGCTGTTTTTT | CSASRAGGRTGELFF
TRBJ1-4 | NA | TRBV7-2 | NA | TGTGCCAGCAGCTCACAGGCAACTAATGAAAAACTGTTTTTT | CASSSQATNEKLFF
TRBJ1-2 | NA | TRBV6-6 | NA | TGTGCCAGCAGTTCAGGAGATACGGGGGGCTACACCTTC | CASSSGDTGGYTF
TRBJ2-2 | many | TRBV7-8 | NA | TGTGCCAGCAGCTCTTATATGGGGAGCACCGGGGAGCTGTTTTTT | CASSSYMGSTGELFF
TRBJ2-3 | NA | TRBV7-9 | NA | TGTGCCAGCAGCTTGGGAATAGGGCCCGGGGGAGGTTTT | CASSLGIGPGGGF
TRBJ2-1 | NA | TRBV6-5 | NA | TGTGCCAGCAGTTACTCGAGCGGCCCCTACAATGAGCAGTTCTTC | CASSYSSGPYNEQFF
TRBJ2-1 | NA | TRBV19 | NA | TGTGCCAGTAGTACCCCTCGTAGGGGGAGGGCCTACAATGAGCAGTTCTTC | CASSTPRRGRAYNEQFF
TRBJ2-1 | NA | TRBV5-1 | NA | TGCGCCAGCAGCTTGGAACTAGCCCTCAATGAGCAGTTCTTC | CASSLELALNEQFF
TRBJ1-1 | NA | TRBV27 | NA | TGTGCCAGCAGTGGGGACATCCGCTTTGGGGACACTGAAGCTTTCTTT | CASSGDIRFGDTEAFF
TRBJ2-5 | NA | TRBV19 | TRBD2 | TGTGCCAGTAGTATACTAGCGGGAGGATTCGAAGAGACCCAGTACTTC | CASSILAGGFEETQYF
TRBJ2-3 | NA | TRBV2 | NA | TGTGCCAGCAGTGGTGGTGACCTCAGGACAGATACGCAGTATTTT | CASSGGDLRTDTQYF
TRBJ2-1 | once | TRBV7-7 | NA | TGTGCTAGCAGCCTGGGAGGGGGGGTTTTCGGTGAGCAGTTCTTC | CASSLGGGVFGEQFF
TRBJ1-5 | NA | TRBV6-1 | TRBD1 | TGTGCCAGCAGTGATGCCGGGACAGGGGGGGAGCCCCAGCATTTT | CASSDAGTGGEPQHF
TRBJ2-2 | few | TRBV7-9 | TRBD1 | TGTGCCAGCAGCCCCACCCGAAGCTCGGGACAGGGCTACACCGGGGAGCTGTTTTTT | CASSPTRSSGQGYTGELFF
TRBJ2-7 | many | TRBV27 | NA | TGTGCCAGCAGTTTATCACAGGTGGTCTACGAGCAGTACTTC | CASSLSQVVYEQYF
TRBJ1-2 | NA | TRBV5-4 | NA | TGTGCCAGCAGCTTGTGGGGAGCCTATCACTATGGCTACACCTTC | CASSLWGAYHYGYTF
TRBJ2-1 | few | TRBV4-1 | NA | TGCGCCAGCAGCCCCCCTCGGTGGGCGGGTATAACTAGCTCCTACAATGAGCAGTTCTTC | CASSPPRWAGITSSYNEQFF
TRBJ2-1 | NA | TRBV4-1 | NA | TGCGCCAGCAGCCAAGGGGCGGGAACCTACAATGAGCAGTTCTTC | CASSQGAGTYNEQFF
TRBJ2-7 | NA | TRBV2 | TRBD1 | TGTGCCAGACAGACAGGGCTTTCCCTCTACGAGCAGTACTTC | CARQTGLSLYEQYF
TRBJ2-1 | NA | TRBV7-2 | TRBD2 | TGTGCCAGCAGCTATAGGAGGCGCGGGGGGGCCCATGAGCAGTTCTTC | CASSYRRRGGAHEQFF
TRBJ2-1 | NA | TRBV7-3 | TRBD2 | TGTGCCAGCAGTTTAGGCCGGACCGGGACTAGCGGTGAGCAGTTCTTC | CASSLGRTGTSGEQFF
TRBJ2-5 | few | TRBV2 | NA | TGTGCCAGCAGTGAAAGCGGGTTGAAGACCCAGTACTTC | CASSESGLKTQYF
TRBJ1-4 | NA | TRBV3-1/TRBV3-2 | NA | TGTGCCAGCAGCCAAGAGGGGGTCGGAGGGGAAAAACTGTTTTTT | CASSQEGVGGEKLFF
TRBJ2-1 | NA | TRBV27 | TRBD2 | TGTGCCAGCAGTCACCCACCGGGACTAGCTTACAATGAGCAGTTCTTC | CASSHPPGLAYNEQFF
TRBJ1-2 | NA | TRBV6-4 | TRBD1 | TGTGCCAGCAGTGACTCGGACCGGGACAGGGAAGGTGGCTACACCTTC | CASSDSDRDREGGYTF
TRBJ2-3 | NA | TRBV9 | NA | TGTGCCAGCAGCGTAGACCAGGGGATAGATACGCAGTATTTT | CASSVDQGIDTQYF
TRBJ2-3 | NA | TRBV7-2 | TRBD2 | TGTGCCAGCAGCCCGCTAGCGGGGGGGGAAGATACGCAGTATTTT | CASSPLAGGEDTQYF
TRBJ1-2 | NA | TRBV28 | NA | TGTGCCAGCAGTTTCGGGACTCTCTATGGCTACACCTTC | CASSFGTLYGYTF
TRBJ1-5 | NA | TRBV3-1/TRBV3-2 | TRBD1 | TGTGCCAGCAGCCAAGAAGAGGACAGGGGCTCCAATCAGCCCCAGCATTTT | CASSQEEDRGSNQPQHF
TRBJ2-1 | NA | TRBV9 | TRBD1 | TGTGCCAGCAGCGAGACAGGGACATGGTACAATGAGCAGTTCTTC | CASSETGTWYNEQFF
TRBJ1-4 | NA | TRBV18 | TRBD1 | TGTGCCAGCTCACTACAGGGGGCCCGGGATGAAAAACTGTTTTTT | CASSLQGARDEKLFF
TRBJ2-1 | NA | TRBV10-3 | TRBD2 | TGTGCCATCAGTGATACTAGCGGGGCAAGGGATGAGCAGTTCTTC | CAISDTSGARDEQFF